The 21 T cell receptor beta chains listed next were all sequenced from one sample in a study of metastatic and nonmetastatic thyroid tumors. TCRdb re-called clones from the PCR reads using MiXCR. The sample consists of tens of thousands of clones, approximately 17% of them appearing once. The entire patient cohort was treatment-naive prior to thyroid surgery. The sample consisted of blood. The receptors were sampled from a female donor with papillary thyroid cancer or a benign thyroid nodule (not recorded which). Some clones in this sample may be carry-over from other donors' samples.

This clone was counted many times. This chain joins TRBV19 and TRBJ2-2; D unresolved. This CDR3 contains 13 residues. Per germline, CDR1 LNHDA and CDR2 SQIVND (reference sequence). Trimming stripped 3 bases from V and 7 bases from J, with 9 bases between. The CDR3 here is CASSIIDGGELFF. The CDR3 coding sequence is TGTGCCAGTAGTATCATCGACGGCGGGGAGCTGTTTTTT. Supplemented by reference TRBV19 and TRBJ2-2, the full variable domain reads DGGITQSPKYLFRKEGQNVTLSCEQNLNHDAMYWYRQDPGQGLRLIYYSQIVNDFQKGDIAEGYSVSREKKESFPLTVTSAQKNPTAFYLCASSIIDGGELFFGEGSRLTVL.

This clone was picked up many times. The rearrangement joins TRBV11-3 to TRBJ2-7; D not certain. The CDR3 spans 14 residues. CDR1 and CDR2 from the germline V gene are SGHNT and YENEEA. The V gene lost 6 bases and the J gene lost 2 bases, with 14 bases spanning the gap. The CDR3 is CASSYGRFTYEQYF. CDR3 in DNA: TGTGCCAGCAGTTATGGCAGGTTCACCTACGAGCAGTACTTC.

There are many counts of this clone. The chain combines TRBV12-5 with TRBJ1-1; tentative D call: TRBD1 (6 bases). Germline CDR1 and CDR2: LGHNT and FRNRAP. The CDR3 totals 14 residues. Trimming pared 3 bases from V and 5 bases from J, leaving 13 bases between. Here the CDR3 DNA reads TGTGCTAGTGGTTTAGGTTCACAGGGTACTGAAGCTTTCTTT. This codes for CASGLGSQGTEAFF.

This clone was picked up many times. The chain couples TRBV20-1 to TRBJ2-7; 11 bases map to TRBD2. The germline V gene encodes CDR1 DFQATT and CDR2 SNEGSKA (reference sequence). The CDR3 contains 18 residues. The J segment lost 2 bases and the V segment lost 0 bases, leaving 12 bases of the junction unmatched. The CDR3 is CSAREFSSTSGIAYEQYF. CDR3 coding DNA: TGCAGTGCTAGAGAATTCTCCTCGACTAGCGGGATTGCCTACGAGCAGTACTTC.

This clone was seen at least ten times. V and J are TRBV5-4 and TRBJ2-3; D ambiguous. This CDR3 has 14 residues. Looked up from germline, CDR1 is SGHNT and CDR2 is YYREEE (reference sequence). The V gene lost 0 bases and the J gene lost 2 bases, with 7 bases spanning the gap. CDR3 loop: CASSLGDFTDTQYF. The DNA of the CDR3 is TGTGCCAGCAGCTTGGGGGATTTCACAGATACGCAGTATTTT.

Ten or more counts support this clone. CDR3 sequence (DNA): TGTGCCAGCAGCCAAGAGCAGCGTCAGACCCAGTACTTC. Its translation is CASSQEQRQTQYF. V and J are TRBV3-1 and TRBJ2-5; no clear D. Between the trimmed V and J ends, which lost 0 bases and 6 bases, there was a span of 8 bases. The germline gives CDR1 LGHDT, CDR2 YNNKEL (reference sequence). This CDR3 contains 13 residues.

This clone was observed many times. The chain links TRBV6-1 to TRBJ2-7; 7 bases are a match to TRBD2. V lost 6 bases to trimming and J lost 4 bases; unmatched junction nucleotides: 6. CDR1 and CDR2 (germline): MNHNS, SASEGT. The CDR3 is 13 residues long. CDR3 residues: CASRGTNSYEQYF. The CDR3 region has the DNA TGTGCCAGCAGGGGGACTAATTCGTACGAGCAGTACTTC.

A remark on this clone: One end of the junction varies from germline; a read error may be responsible. CDR3 sequence: CSARDGPSVNTIYF. The CDR3 nucleotides are TGCAGTGCTCGAGATGGCCCCTCTGTAAACACCATATATTTT. The chain combines TRBV20-1 with TRBJ1-3; no firm D call. Germline-derived CDR1 and CDR2 are DFQATT and SNEGSKA (reference sequence). The CDR3 sequence is 14 residues long.

The sample holds many counts of this clone. The chain links TRBV20-1 to TRBJ1-2; 8 bases map to TRBD1. Germline-derived CDR1 and CDR2 are DFQATT and SNEGSKA (reference sequence). The CDR3 extends over 17 amino acids. Losses at the gene ends were 0 bases for V and 6 bases for J; bases not matched to a gene: 15. The CDR3 DNA reads TGCAGTGCTAGAGACGACCTTACGGACAGGGACAAAGATGGCTACACCTTC. Its protein product is CSARDDLTDRDKDGYTF.

The chain combines TRBV20-1 with TRBJ1-1; no reliable D call. The V gene's germline CDR1 is DFQATT and CDR2 SNEGSKA (reference sequence). V lost 0 bases, J lost 5 bases, and 13 bases lay in between. CDR3 length equals 14 residues. The CDR3 spells CSARDSAYDTEAFF. CDR3 nucleotide sequence: TGCAGTGCTAGAGATTCAGCTTACGATACTGAAGCTTTCTTT.

The J gene is TRBJ1-4, the V gene TRBV11-1; TRBD1 matches at 7 bases. V lost 5 bases to trimming and J lost 8 bases; unmatched junction nucleotides: 14. Germline V gene lookup returns CDR1 SGHAT and CDR2 FQDESV (reference sequence). There are 16 residues in the CDR3. The CDR3 nucleotides read TGTGCCAGCAGCCAAGACTTGAGGGGGCCGGGGGAAAAACTGTTTTTT. It is translated as CASSQDLRGPGEKLFF.

This clone was observed many times. This chain connects TRBV5-1 to TRBJ2-3, with unresolved D. Germline V gene lookup returns CDR1 SGHRS and CDR2 YFSETQ. With 4 bases removed from V and 0 bases from J, the gap between germline ends came to 12 bases. This CDR3 contains 15 residues. In DNA, the CDR3 is TGCGCCAGCAGCGAAACAGCTATGAGCACAGATACGCAGTATTTT. Translation: CASSETAMSTDTQYF.

J is TRBJ2-7 and V is TRBV6-1; the D is unclear. The V and J ends lost 8 bases and 1 base respectively, with 9 bases between them. The CDR3 spans 12 residues. Germline-derived CDR1 and CDR2 are MNHNS and SASEGT. The CDR3 loop reads CASQRGSYEQYF. The DNA of the CDR3 is TGTGCCAGCCAGCGCGGTTCCTACGAGCAGTACTTC.

This clone was counted ten times or more. The chain combines TRBV6-1 with TRBJ2-3; possible D gene TRBD2, 6 bases. The V end lost 8 bases, the J end lost 3 bases, and 18 bases lay between the germline ends. Germline values: CDR1 MNHNS, CDR2 SASEGT. This CDR3 has 15 amino acids. The CDR3 DNA reads as TGTGCCAGCGTAGCTAGGGGCGGGACTACAGATACGCAGTATTTT. It specifies CASVARGGTTDTQYF.

This clone was observed at least ten times. J is TRBJ2-5 and V is TRBV7-9, with D unclear. Trimming cost V 5 bases and J 5 bases, with 15 bases left between them. CDR1 SEHNR and CDR2 FQNEAQ come from the germline V gene (reference sequence). The length of the CDR3 is 14 residues. CDR3 region: CASSLGERQETQYF. Here the CDR3 DNA reads TGTGCCAGCAGCCTAGGAGAACGCCAGGAGACCCAGTACTTC.

Turning to this clone: One junction end does not reproduce the germline sequence, and a read error may be involved. The chain carries TRBV19 and TRBJ2-3; a possible D gene is TRBD1 (6 bases). The CDR3 spans 15 residues. Germline V gives CDR1 LNHDA, CDR2 SQIVND (reference sequence). This chain's CDR3 is CASSIVHGTSYTQYF. In DNA form, the CDR3 reads TGTGCCAGTAGTATAGTCCACGGGACATCCTATACGCAATATTTT.

This clone appeared many times. This chain links TRBV11-2 with TRBJ2-3, with TRBD1 as a possible D gene (6 bases). Trimming removed 5 bases from V and 8 bases from J, with 20 bases in between. Germline CDR1 and CDR2: SGHAT and FQNNGV. This CDR3 has 15 residues. This chain's CDR3 is CASSREDSPTSTQYF. CDR3 in DNA: TGTGCCAGCAGCAGAGAGGACAGCCCTACGTCTACGCAGTATTTT.

This clone was found many times. The chain carries TRBV19 and TRBJ2-1; perhaps TRBD2 as D (5 bases). Looked up from germline, CDR1 is LNHDA and CDR2 is SQIVND (reference sequence). Trimming took 7 bases from V and 9 from J, leaving 16 bases between them. The CDR3 totals 13 residues. The CDR3 nucleotides read TGTGCCAGTAATAGGTTCGGGATGAGTGAGCAGTTCTTC. This codes for CASNRFGMSEQFF. Full variable domain (missing parts from reference TRBV19 and TRBJ2-1): DGGITQSPKYLFRKEGQNVTLSCEQNLNHDAMYWYRQDPGQGLRLIYYSQIVNDFQKGDIAEGYSVSREKKESFPLTVTSAQKNPTAFYLCASNRFGMSEQFFGPGTRLTVL.

This clone was counted at least ten times. The chain recombines TRBV19 with TRBJ2-1, with TRBD2 identical over 12 bases. The CDR3 length is 16 residues. Germline V CDR1 and CDR2: LNHDA, SQIVND (reference sequence). After removal of 5 bases from V and 7 bases from J, the junction contained 9 bases not matched to a gene. The CDR3 sequence: CASSGRLAGVTNEQFF. The CDR3 nucleotides are TGTGCCAGTAGTGGCCGACTAGCGGGAGTTACGAATGAGCAGTTCTTC. The full variable domain, its missing parts supplied by reference TRBV19 and TRBJ2-1, is DGGITQSPKYLFRKEGQNVTLSCEQNLNHDAMYWYRQDPGQGLRLIYYSQIVNDFQKGDIAEGYSVSREKKESFPLTVTSAQKNPTAFYLCASSGRLAGVTNEQFFGPGTRLTVL.

This chain links TRBV11-2 with TRBJ2-1; 7 bases map to TRBD2. With 5 bases clipped from V and 3 bases from J, the junction kept 7 bases outside the gene matches. This CDR3 has 15 residues. Germline V lookup: CDR1 SGHAT, CDR2 FQNNGV. CDR3 amino acids: CASSTRRDYYNEQFF. The CDR3 DNA follows: TGTGCCAGCAGCACGCGCAGGGACTACTACAATGAGCAGTTCTTC.

This clone has a handful of counts. The gene calls are TRBV15 and TRBJ2-7, with D maybe TRBD1 (5 bases). Trimming stripped 0 bases from V and 4 bases from J, with 7 bases between. The CDR3 covers 13 residues. The germline gives CDR1 LNHNV, CDR2 YYDKDF (reference sequence). The CDR3 DNA reads as TGTGCCACCAGCAGAGATCAGGGTTACGAGCAGTACTTC. Its translation is CATSRDQGYEQYF.